This TCR beta chain was found in a study of graft-versus-host responses after intestinal transplantation. A remark on this clone: As yet, its antigen is unknown.

Trimming stripped 2 bases from V and 6 bases from J, with 14 bases between. The germline gives CDR1 SEHNR, CDR2 FQNEAQ (reference sequence). The CDR3 is 15 residues long. Clones were read by immunoSEQ multiplex PCR, and TCRdb kept only the in-frame ones, dropping some. The repertoire has 140,000 or so clones, 80% to 95% of them found once; the top ten carry roughly 0.2%. The J gene is TRBJ2-1, the V gene TRBV7-9; perhaps TRBD2 as D (5 bases). This receptor was obtained from a human donor who received an intestinal transplant. The sequences come from unstimulated CD4+ T cells sorted from spleen or lymph node cells, collected before intestinal transplant. CDR3 protein: CASSLKGPGGNEQFF. In nucleotides, the CDR3 is TGTGCCAGCAGCTTAAAAGGCCCAGGAGGCAATGAGCAGTTCTTC.